One T cell receptor beta chain is described in this entry. Its antigen is not known. The PCR employed 60 Vbeta primers together with 13 Jbeta primers. TCRdb keeps only in-frame clones here, not all; method: immunoSEQ multiplex PCR. The table includes 100,000 or so clones, under 85% detected once. This sample was taken from a study of cytomegalovirus exposure and HLA in healthy donors. Study findings and constraints: When a later analysis compared HLA-associated TCR beta chains with equally common others, the HLA-associated chains turned out to be more clonally expanded and to have lower generation probabilities. It was approximately 150 TCR beta chains that were listed as cytomegalovirus-associated.

The sequence derives from a woman between 40 and 55 years old in good health and CMV-seropositive. The specimen sequenced was PBMCs.

CDR3 coding DNA: TGTGCCAGCAGCTTAGATCTTTTTAGGACCGACAGGAGCTCCTACAATGAGCAGTTCTTC. Residues: CASSLDLFRTDRSSYNEQFF. The chain links TRBV11-2 to TRBJ2-1; a weak D match, TRBD1 (6 bases). The CDR3 is 20 amino acids. CDR1 is SGHAT, CDR2 FQNNGV, per germline. With 0 bases removed from V and 0 bases from J, the gap between germline ends came to 21 bases.